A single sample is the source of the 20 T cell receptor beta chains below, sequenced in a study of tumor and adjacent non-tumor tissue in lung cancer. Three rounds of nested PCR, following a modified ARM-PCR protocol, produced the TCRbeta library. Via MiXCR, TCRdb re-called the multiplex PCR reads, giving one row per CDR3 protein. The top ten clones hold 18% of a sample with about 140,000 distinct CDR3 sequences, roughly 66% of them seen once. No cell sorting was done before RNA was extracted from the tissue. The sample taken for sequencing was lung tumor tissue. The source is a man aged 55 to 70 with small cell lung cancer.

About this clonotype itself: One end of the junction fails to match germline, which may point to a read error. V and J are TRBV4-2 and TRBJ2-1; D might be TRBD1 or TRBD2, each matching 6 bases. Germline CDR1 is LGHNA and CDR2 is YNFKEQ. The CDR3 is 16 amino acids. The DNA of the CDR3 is TGTGCCAGTCAAGTTAAGGGGGGCTTCTCCTACAGTGAGCAGTTCTTC. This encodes CASQVKGGFSYSEQFF.

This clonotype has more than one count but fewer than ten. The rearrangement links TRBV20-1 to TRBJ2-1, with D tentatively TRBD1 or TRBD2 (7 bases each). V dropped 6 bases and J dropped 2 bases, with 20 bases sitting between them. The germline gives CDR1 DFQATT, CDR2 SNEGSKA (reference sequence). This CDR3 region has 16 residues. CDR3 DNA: TGCAGTGCACCGGGACAGTGGGAGGGCCCCTACAATGAGCAGTTCTTC. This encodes CSAPGQWEGPYNEQFF.

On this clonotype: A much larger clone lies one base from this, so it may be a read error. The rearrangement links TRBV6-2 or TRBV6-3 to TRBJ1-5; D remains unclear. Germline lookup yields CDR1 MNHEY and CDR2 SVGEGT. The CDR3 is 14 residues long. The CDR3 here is CASSYGQVNQSQHF. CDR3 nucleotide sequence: TGTGCCAGCAGTTATGGGCAGGTCAATCAGTCCCAGCATTTT.

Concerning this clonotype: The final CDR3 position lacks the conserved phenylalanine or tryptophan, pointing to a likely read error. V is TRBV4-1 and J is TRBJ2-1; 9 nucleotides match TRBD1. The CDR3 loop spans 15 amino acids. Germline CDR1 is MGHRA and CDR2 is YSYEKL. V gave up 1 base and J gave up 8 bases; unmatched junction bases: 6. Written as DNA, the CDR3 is TGCGCCAGCAGCCAAGGGGACAGGGAATACGATGAGCAGTTCCTC. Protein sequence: CASSQGDREYDEQFL.

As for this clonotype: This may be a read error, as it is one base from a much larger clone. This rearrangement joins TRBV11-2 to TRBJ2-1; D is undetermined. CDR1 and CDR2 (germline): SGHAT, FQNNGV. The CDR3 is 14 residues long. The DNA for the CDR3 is TGTGTCAGCAGCCGAGCCCGCCCCTACAATGAGCAGTTCTTC. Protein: CVSSRARPYNEQFF.

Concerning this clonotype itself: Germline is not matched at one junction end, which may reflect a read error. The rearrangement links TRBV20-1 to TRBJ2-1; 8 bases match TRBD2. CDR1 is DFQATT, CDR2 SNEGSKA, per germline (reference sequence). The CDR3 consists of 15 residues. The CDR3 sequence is CSAKSGGSSYNEQFF. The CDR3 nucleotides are TGCAGCGCTAAAAGCGGGGGAAGCTCCTACAATGAGCAGTTCTTC.

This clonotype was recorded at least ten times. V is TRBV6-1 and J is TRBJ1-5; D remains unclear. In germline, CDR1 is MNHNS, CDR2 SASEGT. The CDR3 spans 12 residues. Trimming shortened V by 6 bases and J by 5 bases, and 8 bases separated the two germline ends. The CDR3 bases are TGTGCCAGCAGGAACACCGATCAGCCCCAGCATTTT. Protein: CASRNTDQPQHF.

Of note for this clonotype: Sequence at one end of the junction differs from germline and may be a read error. The CDR3 DNA reads TGTGCCAGCAGCCTGGGGGACTACAATGAGCAGTTATTC. Protein: CASSLGDYNEQLF. The chain has TRBV11-2 and TRBJ2-1; 7 positions match TRBD2. Per the germline V gene, CDR1 is SGHAT and CDR2 is FQNNGV. The CDR3 has 13 residues.

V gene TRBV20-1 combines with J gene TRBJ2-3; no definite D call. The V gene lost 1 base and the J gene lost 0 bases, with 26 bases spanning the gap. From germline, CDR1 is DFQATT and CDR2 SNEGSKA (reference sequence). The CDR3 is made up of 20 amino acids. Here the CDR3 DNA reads TGCAGTGCTAGAGTCGCCCCCGGCGTACCCCTCTACGAGAGCACAGATACGCAGTATTTT. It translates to CSARVAPGVPLYESTDTQYF.

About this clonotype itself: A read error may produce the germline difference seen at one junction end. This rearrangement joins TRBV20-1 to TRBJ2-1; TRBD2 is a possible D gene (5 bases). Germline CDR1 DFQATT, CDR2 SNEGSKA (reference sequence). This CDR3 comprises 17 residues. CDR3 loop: CSARVEVGSRSLNKQFF. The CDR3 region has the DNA TGCAGTGCTAGAGTGGAAGTTGGGAGTAGGAGTCTCAATAAGCAGTTCTTT.

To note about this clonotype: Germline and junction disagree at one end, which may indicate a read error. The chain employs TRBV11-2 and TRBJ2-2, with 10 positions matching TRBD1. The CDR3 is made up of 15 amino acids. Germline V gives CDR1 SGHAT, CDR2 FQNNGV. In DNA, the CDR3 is TGTCCCAGCAGATTAGGGACAGGGGACACCGGGGAGCTGTTTTTT. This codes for CPSRLGTGDTGELFF.

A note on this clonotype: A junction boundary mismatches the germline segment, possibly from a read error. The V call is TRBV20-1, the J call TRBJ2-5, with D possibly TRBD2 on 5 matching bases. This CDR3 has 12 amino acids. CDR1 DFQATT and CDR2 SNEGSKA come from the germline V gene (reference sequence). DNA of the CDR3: TGCATTGCTAGCTTAGACCTTGGGACCCAGTACTTC. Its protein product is CIASLDLGTQYF.

The CDR3 reads CSARGWSNTEAFF. CDR3 sequence (DNA): TGCAGCGCTCGAGGTTGGTCGAACACTGAAGCTTTCTTT. The genes are TRBV29-1 and TRBJ1-1; no definite D call. V lost 7 bases and J lost 1, with 13 bases in between. This CDR3 contains 13 residues. The germline gives CDR1 SQVTM, CDR2 ANQGSEA.

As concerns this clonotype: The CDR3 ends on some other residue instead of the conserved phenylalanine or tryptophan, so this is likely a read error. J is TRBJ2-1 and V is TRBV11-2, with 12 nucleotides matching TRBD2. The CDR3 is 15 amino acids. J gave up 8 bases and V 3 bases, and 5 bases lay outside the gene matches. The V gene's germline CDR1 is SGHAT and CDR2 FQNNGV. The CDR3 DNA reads TGTGCCAGCAGCTTGACTAGCGGGAGAGGGTATGAGCAGTTCCTC. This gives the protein CASSLTSGRGYEQFL.

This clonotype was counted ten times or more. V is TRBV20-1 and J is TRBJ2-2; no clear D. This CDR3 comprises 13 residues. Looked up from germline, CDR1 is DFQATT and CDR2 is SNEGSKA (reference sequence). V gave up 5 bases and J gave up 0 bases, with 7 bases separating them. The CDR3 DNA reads TGCAGTGCTGCAGGCTCGAACACCGGGGAGCTGTTTTTT. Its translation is CSAAGSNTGELFF.

CDR3 loop: CSARGPGTSGSYSEYV. Here the CDR3 DNA reads TGCAGTGCTAGAGGCCCTGGGACTAGCGGGAGCTATTCGGAATACGTC. The chain links TRBV20-1 to TRBJ2-7, with TRBD2 matching 14 bases. Trimming took 1 base from V and 13 from J; bases not matched to a gene: 15. Per the germline V gene, CDR1 is DFQATT and CDR2 is SNEGSKA (reference sequence). There are 16 residues in the CDR3.

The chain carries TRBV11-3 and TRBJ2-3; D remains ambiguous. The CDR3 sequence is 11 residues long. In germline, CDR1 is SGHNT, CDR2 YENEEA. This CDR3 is CISRRTDTQYF. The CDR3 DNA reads TGTATCAGCAGGCGGACAGATACGCAGTATTTT.

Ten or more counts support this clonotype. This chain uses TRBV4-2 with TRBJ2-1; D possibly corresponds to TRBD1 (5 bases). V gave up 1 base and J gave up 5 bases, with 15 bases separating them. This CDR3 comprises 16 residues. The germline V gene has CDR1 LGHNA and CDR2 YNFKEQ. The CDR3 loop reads CASSQGRERRDNEQFF. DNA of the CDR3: TGTGCCAGCAGCCAAGGCAGGGAACGGAGAGACAATGAGCAGTTCTTC.

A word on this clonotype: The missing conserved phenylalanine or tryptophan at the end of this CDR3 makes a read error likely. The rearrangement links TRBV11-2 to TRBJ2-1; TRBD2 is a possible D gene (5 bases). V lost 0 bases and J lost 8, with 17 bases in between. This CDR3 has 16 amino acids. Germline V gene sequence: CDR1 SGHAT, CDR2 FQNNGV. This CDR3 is CASSLEAGGSFYEQFL. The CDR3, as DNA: TGTGCCAGCAGCTTAGAGGCTGGCGGGTCCTTCTATGAGCAGTTCCTC.

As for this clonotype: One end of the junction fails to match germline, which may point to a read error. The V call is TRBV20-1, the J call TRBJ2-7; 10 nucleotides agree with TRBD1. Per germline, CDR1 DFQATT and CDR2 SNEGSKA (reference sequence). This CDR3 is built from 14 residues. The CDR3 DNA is TGTAGTACTACAGGACAGGGGGGCTCCTACGAGCAGTACTTC. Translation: CSTTGQGGSYEQYF.